The 16 T cell receptor beta chains below were found in one sample sequenced in a study of T-cell reconstitution after alpha-beta-depleted transplantation in children. This sample's TCRbeta library carried unique molecular identifier barcodes. TCRdb reprocessed the PCR reads with MiXCR, giving one entry per CDR3 protein. The sample has approximately 430,000 distinct CDR3 sequences; around 15% are singletons. Sequenced material: PBMCs, mostly from graft donor cells, taken 360 days after TCRalphabeta/CD19-depleted stem cell transplant. The source of these receptors is a boy younger than two who had a stem cell transplant for Wiskott-Aldrich syndrome, so the T cells may come from the graft donor.

The chain joins TRBV7-2 to TRBJ2-5, with 9 positions matching TRBD1. The germline V gene encodes CDR1 SGHTA and CDR2 FQGNSA. The J segment lost 5 bases and the V segment lost 6 bases, leaving 4 bases of the junction unmatched. The CDR3 length is 13 residues. This CDR3 is CASSYRGPETQYF. CDR3 sequence (DNA): TGTGCCAGCAGTTACAGGGGGCCCGAGACCCAGTACTTC.

V and J are TRBV18 and TRBJ2-1; 8 positions match TRBD1. V was clipped by 4 bases and J by 7 bases; unmatched bases: 6. The germline gives CDR1 KGHSH, CDR2 LQKENI. The CDR3 has 14 residues. The CDR3 reads CASSQGQGGNEQFF. In nucleotides, the CDR3 is TGTGCCAGCTCACAAGGACAGGGCGGGAATGAGCAGTTCTTC.

A few counts support this clonotype. The rearrangement links TRBV5-1 to TRBJ2-1, with 8 bases that match TRBD2. CDR3 length equals 16 residues. V lost 2 bases and J lost 5; bases outside the gene matches: 9. Germline V gene sequence: CDR1 SGHRS, CDR2 YFSETQ. The CDR3 reads CASSLALGGANNEQFF. The DNA of the CDR3 is TGCGCCAGCAGCTTAGCTCTCGGGGGGGCCAACAATGAGCAGTTCTTC.

The chain is built from TRBV3-1 and TRBJ1-1; 7 bases agree with TRBD1. The germline V gene encodes CDR1 LGHDT and CDR2 YNNKEL (reference sequence). The CDR3 spans 12 residues. V was clipped by 1 base and J by 10 bases; unmatched bases: 3. CDR3: CASSQAQGRAFF. The CDR3 region has the DNA TGTGCCAGCAGCCAAGCACAGGGGCGAGCTTTCTTT.

The V call is TRBV14, the J call TRBJ2-3; tentative D call: TRBD2 (6 bases). Germline V gene lookup returns CDR1 SGHDN and CDR2 FVKESK. CDR3 length: 17 amino acids. Trimming pared 2 bases from V and 2 bases from J, leaving 17 bases between. For the CDR3, the DNA is TGTGCCAGCAGCCAACCCTGGACTAACGGGCTCACAGATACGCAGTATTTT. Encoded protein: CASSQPWTNGLTDTQYF.

This clonotype was detected only a few times. The rearrangement joins TRBV3-1 to TRBJ2-7, with no clear D. Trimming took 2 bases from V and 3 from J, leaving 14 bases between them. This CDR3 spans 15 amino acids. From germline, CDR1 is LGHDT and CDR2 YNNKEL (reference sequence). The CDR3 bases are TGTGCCAGCAGCCAAACCCCATTCCGCAACTACGAGCAGTACTTC. Its translation: CASSQTPFRNYEQYF.

This clonotype was observed a handful of times. The chain joins TRBV7-9 to TRBJ2-5; TRBD1 matches at 7 bases. After removal of 6 bases from V and 2 bases from J, the junction contained 6 bases not matched to a gene. Looked up from germline, CDR1 is SEHNR and CDR2 is FQNEAQ (reference sequence). This CDR3 has 14 amino acids. This chain's CDR3 is CASSGAGGQETQYF. The CDR3 nucleotides read TGTGCCAGCAGTGGGGCAGGGGGACAAGAGACCCAGTACTTC.

The chain is built from TRBV4-1 and TRBJ2-1, with 9 bases lining up with TRBD2. Germline values: CDR1 MGHRA, CDR2 YSYEKL. After removal of 0 bases from V and 6 bases from J, the junction contained 9 bases not matched to a gene. The CDR3 consists of 17 residues. CDR3 sequence reads: CASSQDFRTSESNEQFF. The CDR3 nucleotides are TGCGCCAGCAGCCAAGACTTTAGGACTAGCGAATCCAATGAGCAGTTCTTC.

The gene calls are TRBV14 and TRBJ2-7; 10 nucleotides align to TRBD1. The germline V gene has CDR1 SGHDN and CDR2 FVKESK. This CDR3 comprises 15 residues. V was clipped by 3 bases and J by 5 bases; unmatched bases: 7. CDR3 loop: CASSHLGQGEHEQYF. DNA of the CDR3: TGTGCCAGCAGCCATCTCGGACAGGGGGAGCACGAGCAGTACTTC.

The V gene is TRBV5-1, the J gene TRBJ2-1, with 12 bases fitting TRBD2. The trim removed 3 bases at V and 4 bases at J, leaving 8 bases unmatched. The CDR3 consists of 17 residues. Germline V lookup: CDR1 SGHRS, CDR2 YFSETQ. CDR3 coding DNA: TGCGCCAGCAGCTGGGGACTAGCGGGTTACCTTTACAATGAGCAGTTCTTC. This translates into CASSWGLAGYLYNEQFF.

This clonotype appeared a few times. The genes are TRBV11-2 and TRBJ2-3, with D tentatively TRBD2 (6 bases). V lost 7 bases, J lost 2 bases, and 13 bases lay in between. This CDR3 has 14 residues. The germline CDR1 and CDR2 sequences are SGHAT and FQNNGV. The CDR3: CASIPGLFTDTQYF. The CDR3 DNA reads TGTGCCAGCATCCCTGGACTATTCACAGATACGCAGTATTTT. Supplemented by reference TRBV11-2 and TRBJ2-3, the full variable domain reads EAGVAQSPRYKIIEKRQSVAFWCNPISGHATLYWYQQILGQGPKLLIQFQNNGVVDDSQLPKDRFSAERLKGVDSTLKIQPAKLEDSAVYLCASIPGLFTDTQYFGPGTRLTVL.

This clonotype was detected only a few times. As DNA, the CDR3 is TGCAGCGTTGTGATGGGACGTGGAAAACTGTTTTTT. This encodes CSVVMGRGKLFF. V gene TRBV29-1 combines with J gene TRBJ1-4; D perhaps matches TRBD1 (5 bases). Germline CDR1 and CDR2: SQVTM and ANQGSEA. The CDR3 runs to 12 residues. V shed 4 bases and J shed 10 bases, with 13 bases lying between them.

The rearrangement uses TRBV5-1 and TRBJ2-2; D is uncertain. Trimming took off 0 bases at V and 4 bases at J, with 10 bases between the two ends. Germline CDR1 reads SGHRS; CDR2 reads YFSETQ. This CDR3 contains 15 residues. The CDR3 DNA sequence: TGCGCCAGCAGCTTGGACGGGTCCCGCACCGGGGAGCTGTTTTTT. Translation gives CASSLDGSRTGELFF.

In its sample, this clonotype was seen a few times. The chain joins TRBV3-1 to TRBJ2-7; 9 nucleotides match TRBD1. V gave up 2 bases and J gave up 2 bases; unmatched junction bases: 4. The CDR3 extends over 15 amino acids. Germline CDR1 is LGHDT and CDR2 is YNNKEL (reference sequence). CDR3 protein: CASSQIRDRAYEQYF. The CDR3 DNA reads as TGTGCCAGCAGCCAAATACGGGACAGGGCCTACGAGCAGTACTTC.

This clonotype showed up just a few times. This rearrangement joins TRBV10-2 to TRBJ2-2; TRBD2 matches 11 bases. Germline CDR1 is WSHSY and CDR2 is SAAADI. V lost 6 bases and J lost 4; bases outside the gene matches: 7. The CDR3 length is 16 residues. The CDR3: CASRNLAGGGTGELFF. The CDR3 DNA reads TGCGCCAGCAGGAATCTAGCGGGGGGAGGCACCGGGGAGCTGTTTTTT.

This chain's CDR3 is CASSYDPGGRALTQYF. CDR3 DNA: TGTGCCAGCAGTTACGACCCGGGGGGTCGGGCGTTGACGCAGTATTTT. V is TRBV6-5 and J is TRBJ2-3; TRBD2 matches at 7 bases. CDR3 length: 16 amino acids. V shed 2 bases, J shed 9 bases, and the junction held 14 bases outside the gene matches. Germline assignment: CDR1 MNHEY and CDR2 SVGAGI.